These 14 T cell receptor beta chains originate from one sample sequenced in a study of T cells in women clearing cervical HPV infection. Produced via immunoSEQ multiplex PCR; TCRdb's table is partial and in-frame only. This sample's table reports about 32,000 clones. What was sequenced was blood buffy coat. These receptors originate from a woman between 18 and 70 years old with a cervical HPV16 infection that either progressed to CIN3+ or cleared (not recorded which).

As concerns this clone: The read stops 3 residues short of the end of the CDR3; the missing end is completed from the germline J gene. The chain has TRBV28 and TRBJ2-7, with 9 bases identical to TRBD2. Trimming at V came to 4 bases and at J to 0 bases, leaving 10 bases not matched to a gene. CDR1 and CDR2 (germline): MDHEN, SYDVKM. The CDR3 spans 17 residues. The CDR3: CASSSLSGGVLSYEQYF. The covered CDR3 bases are TGTGCCAGCAGTTCCCTTAGCGGGGGAGTTCTCTCCTACGAG.

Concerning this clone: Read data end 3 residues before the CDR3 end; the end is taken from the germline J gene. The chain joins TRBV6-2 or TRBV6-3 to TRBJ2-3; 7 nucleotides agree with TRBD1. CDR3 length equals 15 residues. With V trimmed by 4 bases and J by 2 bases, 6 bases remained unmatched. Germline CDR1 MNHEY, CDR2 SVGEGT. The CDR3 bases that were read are TGTGCCAGCAGTTCCTCGGGACAGCACACAGATACG. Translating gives CASSSSGQHTDT. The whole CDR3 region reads CASSSSGQHTDTQYF.

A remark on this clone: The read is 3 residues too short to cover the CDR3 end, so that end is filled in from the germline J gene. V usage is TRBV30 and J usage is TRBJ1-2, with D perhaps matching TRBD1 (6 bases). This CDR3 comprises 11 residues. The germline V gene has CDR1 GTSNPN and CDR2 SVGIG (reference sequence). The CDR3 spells CAWSVGGGYTF. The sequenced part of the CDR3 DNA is TGTGCCTGGAGTGTAGGGGGAGGC.

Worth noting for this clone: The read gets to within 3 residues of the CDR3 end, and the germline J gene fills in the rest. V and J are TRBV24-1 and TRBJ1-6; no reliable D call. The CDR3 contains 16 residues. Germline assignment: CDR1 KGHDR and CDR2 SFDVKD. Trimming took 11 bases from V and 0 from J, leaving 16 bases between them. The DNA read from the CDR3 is TGTGCCAAGAGAGCGGCAGGCCGCTCCTATAATTCACCC. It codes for CAKRAAGRSYNSP. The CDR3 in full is CAKRAAGRSYNSPLHF.

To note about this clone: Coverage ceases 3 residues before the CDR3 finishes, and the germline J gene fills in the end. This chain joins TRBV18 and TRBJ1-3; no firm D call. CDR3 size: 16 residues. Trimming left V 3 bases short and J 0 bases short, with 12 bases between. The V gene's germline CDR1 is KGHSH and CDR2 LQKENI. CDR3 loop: CASSPSRGISGNTIYF. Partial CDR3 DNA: TGTGCCAGCTCACCCTCCCGGGGAATCTCTGGAAACACC.

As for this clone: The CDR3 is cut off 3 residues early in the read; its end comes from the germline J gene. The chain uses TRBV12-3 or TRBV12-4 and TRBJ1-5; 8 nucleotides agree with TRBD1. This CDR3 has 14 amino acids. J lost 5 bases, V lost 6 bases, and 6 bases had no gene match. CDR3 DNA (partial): TGTGCCAGCAGCTCGACAGGGGATCATCAGCCC. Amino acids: CASSSTGDHQP. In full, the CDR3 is CASSSTGDHQPQHF.

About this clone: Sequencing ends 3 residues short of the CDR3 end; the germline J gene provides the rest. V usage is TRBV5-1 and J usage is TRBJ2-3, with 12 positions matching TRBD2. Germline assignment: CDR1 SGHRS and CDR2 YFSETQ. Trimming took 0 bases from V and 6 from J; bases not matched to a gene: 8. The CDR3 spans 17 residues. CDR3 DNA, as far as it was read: TGCGCCAGCAGCTTGGATCCACTAGCGGGGGGCCGTGATACG. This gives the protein CASSLDPLAGGRDT. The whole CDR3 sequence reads CASSLDPLAGGRDTQYF.

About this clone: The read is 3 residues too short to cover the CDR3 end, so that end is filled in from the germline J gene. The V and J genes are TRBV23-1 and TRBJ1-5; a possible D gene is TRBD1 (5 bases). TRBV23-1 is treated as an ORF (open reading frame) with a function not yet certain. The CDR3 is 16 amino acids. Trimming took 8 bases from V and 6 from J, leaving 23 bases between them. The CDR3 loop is CASPKSGGKLSQPQHF. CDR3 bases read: TGCGCCAGCCCCAAATCGGGGGGGAAGTTGAGTCAGCCC.

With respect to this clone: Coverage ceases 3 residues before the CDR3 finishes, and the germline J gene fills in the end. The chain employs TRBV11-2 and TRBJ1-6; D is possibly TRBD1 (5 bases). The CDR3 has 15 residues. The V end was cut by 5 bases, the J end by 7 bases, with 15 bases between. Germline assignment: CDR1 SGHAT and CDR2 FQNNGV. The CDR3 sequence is CASSGRGTRNSPLHF. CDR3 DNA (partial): TGTGCCAGCAGCGGAAGGGGCACGCGGAATTCACCC.

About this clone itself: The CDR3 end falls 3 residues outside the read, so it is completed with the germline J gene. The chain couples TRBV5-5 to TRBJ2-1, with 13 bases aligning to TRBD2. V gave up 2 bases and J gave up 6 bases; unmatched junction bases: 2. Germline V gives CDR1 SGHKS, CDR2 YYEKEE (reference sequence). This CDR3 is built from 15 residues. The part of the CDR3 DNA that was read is TGTGCCAGCAGCTTCACTAGCGGGAGGGTCAATGAG. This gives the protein CASSFTSGRVNE. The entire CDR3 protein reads CASSFTSGRVNEQFF.

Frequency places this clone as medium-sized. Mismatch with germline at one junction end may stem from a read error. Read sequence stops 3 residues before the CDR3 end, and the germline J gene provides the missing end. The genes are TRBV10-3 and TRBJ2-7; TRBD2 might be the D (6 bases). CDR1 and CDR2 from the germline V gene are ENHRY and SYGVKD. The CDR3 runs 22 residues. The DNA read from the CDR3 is TGTGACATCGGCCCAAAAGAACCCGACAGCTTTCTATCTCTCATATGGGGGGACGAG. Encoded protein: CDIGPKEPDSFLSLIWGDE. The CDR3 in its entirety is CDIGPKEPDSFLSLIWGDEQYF.

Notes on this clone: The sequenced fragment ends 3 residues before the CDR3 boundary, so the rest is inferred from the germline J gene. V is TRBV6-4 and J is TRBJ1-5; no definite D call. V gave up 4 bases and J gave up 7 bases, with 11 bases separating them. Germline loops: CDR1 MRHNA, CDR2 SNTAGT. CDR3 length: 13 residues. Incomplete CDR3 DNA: TGTGCCAGCAGTGGGCAGGAGGTACAGCCC. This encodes CASSGQEVQP. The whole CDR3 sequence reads CASSGQEVQPQHF.

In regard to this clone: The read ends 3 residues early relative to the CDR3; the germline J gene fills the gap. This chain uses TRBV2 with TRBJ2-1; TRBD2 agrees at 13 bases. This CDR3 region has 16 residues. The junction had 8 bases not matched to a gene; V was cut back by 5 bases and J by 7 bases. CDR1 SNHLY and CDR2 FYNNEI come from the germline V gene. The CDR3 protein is CASSRTSGGELNEQFF. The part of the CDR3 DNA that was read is TGTGCCAGCAGTAGGACTAGCGGGGGAGAACTAAATGAG.

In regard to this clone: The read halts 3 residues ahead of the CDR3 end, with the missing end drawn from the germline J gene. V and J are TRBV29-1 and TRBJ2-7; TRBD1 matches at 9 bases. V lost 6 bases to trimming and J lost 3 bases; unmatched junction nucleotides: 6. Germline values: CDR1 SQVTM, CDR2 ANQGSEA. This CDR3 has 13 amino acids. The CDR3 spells CSVPGQGLYEQYF. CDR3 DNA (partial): TGCAGCGTACCGGGACAGGGACTCTACGAG.